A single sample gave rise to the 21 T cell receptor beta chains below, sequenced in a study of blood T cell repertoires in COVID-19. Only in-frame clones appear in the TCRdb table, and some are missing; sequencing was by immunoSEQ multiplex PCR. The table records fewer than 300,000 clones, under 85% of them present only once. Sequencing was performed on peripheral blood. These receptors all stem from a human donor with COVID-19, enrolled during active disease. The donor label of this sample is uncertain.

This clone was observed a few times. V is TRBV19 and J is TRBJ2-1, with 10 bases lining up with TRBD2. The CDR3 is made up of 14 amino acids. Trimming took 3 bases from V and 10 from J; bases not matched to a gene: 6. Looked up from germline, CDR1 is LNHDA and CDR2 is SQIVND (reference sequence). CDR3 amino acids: CASSIGGLAIEQFF. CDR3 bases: TGTGCCAGTAGTATCGGGGGACTAGCGATAGAGCAGTTCTTC. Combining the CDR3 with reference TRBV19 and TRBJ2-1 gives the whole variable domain DGGITQSPKYLFRKEGQNVTLSCEQNLNHDAMYWYRQDPGQGLRLIYYSQIVNDFQKGDIAEGYSVSREKKESFPLTVTSAQKNPTAFYLCASSIGGLAIEQFFGPGTRLTVL.

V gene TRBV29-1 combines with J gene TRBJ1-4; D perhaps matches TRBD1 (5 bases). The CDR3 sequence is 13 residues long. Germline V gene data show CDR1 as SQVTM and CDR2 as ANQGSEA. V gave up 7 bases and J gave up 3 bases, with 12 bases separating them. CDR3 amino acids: CSGRQKANEKLFF. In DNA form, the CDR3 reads TGCAGCGGTCGACAGAAGGCTAATGAAAAACTGTTTTTT.

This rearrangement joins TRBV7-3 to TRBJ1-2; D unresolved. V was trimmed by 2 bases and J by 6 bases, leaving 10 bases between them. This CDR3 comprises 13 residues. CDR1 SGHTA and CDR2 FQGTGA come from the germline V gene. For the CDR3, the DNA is TGTGCCAGCAGCTTATCTGGGGAGCATGGCTACACCTTC. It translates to CASSLSGEHGYTF.

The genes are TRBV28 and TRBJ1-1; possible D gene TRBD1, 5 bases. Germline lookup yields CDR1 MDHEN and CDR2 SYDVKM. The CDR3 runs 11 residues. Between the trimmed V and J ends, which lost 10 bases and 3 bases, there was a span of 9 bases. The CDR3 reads CATQGDTEAFF. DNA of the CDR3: TGTGCCACTCAAGGGGACACTGAAGCTTTCTTT.

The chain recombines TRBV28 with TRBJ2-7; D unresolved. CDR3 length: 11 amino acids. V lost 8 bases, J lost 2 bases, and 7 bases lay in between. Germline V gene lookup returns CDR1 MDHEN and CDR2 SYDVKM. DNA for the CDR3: TGTGCCAGCGCCGCTACCTACGAGCAGTACTTC. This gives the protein CASAATYEQYF.

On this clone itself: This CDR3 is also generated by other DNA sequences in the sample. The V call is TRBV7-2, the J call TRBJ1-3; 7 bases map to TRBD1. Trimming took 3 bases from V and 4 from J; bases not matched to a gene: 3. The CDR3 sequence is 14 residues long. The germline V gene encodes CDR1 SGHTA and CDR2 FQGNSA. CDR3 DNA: TGTGCCAGCAGCTTGACAGGGAACGGAAACACCATATATTTT. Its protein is CASSLTGNGNTIYF.

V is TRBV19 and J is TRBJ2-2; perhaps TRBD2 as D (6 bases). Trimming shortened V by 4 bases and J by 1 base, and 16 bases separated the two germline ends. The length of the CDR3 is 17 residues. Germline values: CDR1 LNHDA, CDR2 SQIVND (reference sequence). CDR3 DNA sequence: TGTGCCAGTAGTAAGGAGGGGCTTCGAGGGAACACCGGGGAGCTGTTTTTT. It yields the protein CASSKEGLRGNTGELFF.

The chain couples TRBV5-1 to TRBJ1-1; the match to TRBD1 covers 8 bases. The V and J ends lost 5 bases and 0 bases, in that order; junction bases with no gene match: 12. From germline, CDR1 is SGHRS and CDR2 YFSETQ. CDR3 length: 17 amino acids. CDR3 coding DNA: TGCGCCAGCAGTATACTTGGACAGGGTGGGGTGAACACTGAAGCTTTCTTT. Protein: CASSILGQGGVNTEAFF.

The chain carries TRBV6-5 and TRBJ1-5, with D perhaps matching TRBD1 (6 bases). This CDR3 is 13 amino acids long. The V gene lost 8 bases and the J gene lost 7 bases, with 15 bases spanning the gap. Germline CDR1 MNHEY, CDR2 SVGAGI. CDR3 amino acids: CASGEGERQPQHF. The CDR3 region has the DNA TGTGCCAGCGGCGAGGGGGAGCGACAGCCCCAGCATTTT.

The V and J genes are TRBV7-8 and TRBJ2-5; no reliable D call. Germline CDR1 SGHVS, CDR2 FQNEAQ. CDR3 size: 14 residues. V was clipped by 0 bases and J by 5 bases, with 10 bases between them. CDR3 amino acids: CASSLARPRETQYF. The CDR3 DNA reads TGTGCCAGCAGCTTAGCCCGGCCCAGGGAGACCCAGTACTTC.

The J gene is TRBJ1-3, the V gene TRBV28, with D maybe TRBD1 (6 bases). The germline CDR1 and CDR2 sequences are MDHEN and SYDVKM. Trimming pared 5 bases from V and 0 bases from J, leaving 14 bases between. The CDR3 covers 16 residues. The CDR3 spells CASSERQARSGNTIYF. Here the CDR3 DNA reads TGTGCCAGCAGTGAGCGACAGGCACGCTCTGGAAACACCATATATTTT.

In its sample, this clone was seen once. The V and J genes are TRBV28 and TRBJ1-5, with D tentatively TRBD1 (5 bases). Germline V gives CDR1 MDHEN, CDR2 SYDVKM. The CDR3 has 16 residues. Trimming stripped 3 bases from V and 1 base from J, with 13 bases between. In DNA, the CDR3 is TGTGCCAGCAGTTTTTTCCCCAGGGTAAGCAATCAGCCCCAGCATTTT. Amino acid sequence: CASSFFPRVSNQPQHF.

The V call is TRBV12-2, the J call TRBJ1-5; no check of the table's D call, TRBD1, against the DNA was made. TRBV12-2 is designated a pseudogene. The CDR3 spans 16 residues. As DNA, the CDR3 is TGTGCAAGTCGCTTAGCCAGACATTTTAGCAATCAGCCCCAGCATTTT. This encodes CASRLARHFSNQPQHF.

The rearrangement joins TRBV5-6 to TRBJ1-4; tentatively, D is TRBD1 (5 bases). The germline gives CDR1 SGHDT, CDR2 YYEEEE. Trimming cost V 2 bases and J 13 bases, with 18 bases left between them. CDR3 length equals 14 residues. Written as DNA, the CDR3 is TGTGCCAGCAGCTTAACCCCGACCCTCCAGGGACTGTTTTTT. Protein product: CASSLTPTLQGLFF.

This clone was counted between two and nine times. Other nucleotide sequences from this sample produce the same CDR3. CDR3 DNA: TGCGCCAGCAGCCCTCGGGACAGAAACTATGGCTACACCTTC. Translation gives CASSPRDRNYGYTF. The rearrangement uses TRBV5-1 and TRBJ1-2; 7 bases match TRBD1. The CDR3 consists of 14 residues. Germline V CDR1 and CDR2: SGHRS, YFSETQ. The J segment lost 2 bases and the V segment lost 4 bases, leaving 5 bases of the junction unmatched.

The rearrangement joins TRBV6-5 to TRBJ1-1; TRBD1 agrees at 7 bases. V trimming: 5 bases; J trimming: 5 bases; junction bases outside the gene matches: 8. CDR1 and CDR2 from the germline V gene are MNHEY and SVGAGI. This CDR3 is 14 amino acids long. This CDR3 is CASSPTGVGTEAFF. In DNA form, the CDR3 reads TGTGCCAGCAGTCCTACAGGGGTTGGGACTGAAGCTTTCTTT.

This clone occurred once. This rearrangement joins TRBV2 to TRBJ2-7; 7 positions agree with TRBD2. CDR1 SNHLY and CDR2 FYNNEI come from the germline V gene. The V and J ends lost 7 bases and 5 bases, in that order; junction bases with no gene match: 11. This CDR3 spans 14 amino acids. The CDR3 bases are TGTGCCAGCAATCCGGGACTATTTATCAACGAGCAGTACTTC. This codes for CASNPGLFINEQYF.

The CDR3 loop reads CASSLRSGTGALNTEAFF. The DNA of the CDR3 is TGTGCCAGCAGCTTAAGGTCCGGGACAGGGGCCTTGAACACTGAAGCTTTCTTT. The chain carries TRBV7-3 and TRBJ1-1; 10 bases are a match to TRBD1. CDR3 length: 18 residues. With V trimmed by 1 base and J by 0 bases, 8 bases remained unmatched. Germline V gives CDR1 SGHTA, CDR2 FQGTGA.

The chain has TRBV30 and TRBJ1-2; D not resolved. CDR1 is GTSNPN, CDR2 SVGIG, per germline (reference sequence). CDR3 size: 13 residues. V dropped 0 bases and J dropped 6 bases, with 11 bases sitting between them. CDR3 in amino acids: CAWSVSLSHGYTF. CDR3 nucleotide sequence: TGTGCCTGGAGTGTCTCATTAAGCCATGGCTACACCTTC.

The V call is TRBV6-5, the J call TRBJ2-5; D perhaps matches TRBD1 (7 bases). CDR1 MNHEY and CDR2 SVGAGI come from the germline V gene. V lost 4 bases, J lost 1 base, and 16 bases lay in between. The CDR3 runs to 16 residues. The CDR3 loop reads CASSSPSRGAQETQYF. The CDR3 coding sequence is TGTGCCAGCAGTTCTCCGAGCAGGGGGGCCCAAGAGACCCAGTACTTC.

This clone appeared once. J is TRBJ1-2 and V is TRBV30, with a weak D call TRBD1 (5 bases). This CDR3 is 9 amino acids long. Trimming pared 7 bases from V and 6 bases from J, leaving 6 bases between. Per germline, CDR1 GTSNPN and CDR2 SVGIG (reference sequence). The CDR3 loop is CAFRDGYTF. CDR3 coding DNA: TGTGCCTTCAGGGATGGCTACACCTTC.